This entry features one T cell receptor (beta chain) sequence. Its specificity is not known. Though probably carrying unrecorded immune exposures, donors were nominally healthy at sampling. This sample stems from a study of cytomegalovirus exposure and HLA in healthy donors. The length of the CDR3 is 14 residues. Trimming cost V 0 bases and J 3 bases, with 7 bases left between them. CDR1 and CDR2 from the germline V gene are SGHRS and YFSETQ. Overall study results and limits: In a later analysis, TCR beta V- and J-gene trimming showed a link to a missense DCLRE1C variant. Apart from CMV serostatus, no immune exposure information was available. TCR beta sequences reportedly predicted most subjects' HLA-A and HLA-B alleles accurately.

The PCR ran on 60 Vbeta and 13 Jbeta primers. Method: immunoSEQ multiplex PCR; TCRdb's copy keeps in-frame clones and lacks some. The sample includes approximately 97,000 clones, 77% seen only once; the top ten take 9.6%. Sequencing was done on a sample of PBMCs. The chain combines TRBV5-1 with TRBJ2-1; possible D gene TRBD1, 6 bases. This TCR was recovered from a male donor in good health and CMV-seropositive. The CDR3: CASSLGDNYNEQFF. The CDR3 DNA follows: TGCGCCAGCAGCTTGGGGGACAACTACAATGAGCAGTTCTTC.